This T cell receptor beta chain was sequenced during a study of cytomegalovirus exposure and HLA in healthy donors. The CDR3 extends over 16 amino acids. The J segment lost 5 bases and the V segment lost 6 bases, leaving 9 bases of the junction unmatched. Germline CDR1 and CDR2: SEHNR and FQNEAQ (reference sequence). A multiplex PCR was run with 60 Vbeta primers and 13 Jbeta primers. The data were produced by immunoSEQ multiplex PCR, yet TCRdb's version contains in-frame clones alone and is incomplete. The sample shows 250,000 to 350,000 clones, about 80% of them seen only once. The V call is TRBV7-9, the J call TRBJ2-1; 11 positions match TRBD2. This sequence was found in a girl between 2 and 10 years old in good health and CMV-seronegative. The source material was PBMCs. For the CDR3, the DNA is TGTGCCAGCAGGGGAGGGGGGGGACTAGCGGACAATGAGCAGTTCTTC. It is translated as CASRGGGGLADNEQFF.